This entry concerns a single T cell receptor (beta chain). Its antigen is not yet known. The input lacks base qualities; no much larger clone sits a single base away. This sample was taken from a study of blood T cell repertoires in COVID-19 (dated by TCRdb to 2019 to 2021). In terms of the full investigation: Collaborator samples came from the United States, Italy and Spain and covered acute and convalescent phases of COVID-19. Samples came from the ongoing ImmuneRACE study (first 160 participants) plus 1,254 subjects from 6 global collaborators. The repertoires were released in a freely available public database intended as a resource for research on the immune response to SARS-CoV-2. Deeply sampled blood TCRbeta repertoires from subjects exposed to, actively infected with, or recovered from COVID-19 were included in the dataset. Where available, HLA class I and class II types were obtained from metadata supplied by the sample provider rather than from assay-based typing. The prospective study material was composed of cDNA or gDNA derived from T cells, B-cell-depleted T cells, or PBMCs. Sample metadata almost always included a de-identified subject ID, COVID-19 status, age in years and sex. Broad study findings and their caveats: The quantity of clinical and demographic metadata differed by source and by participant and was supplied without curation.

TCRbeta CDR3 regions were amplified from genomic DNA by means of the immunoSEQ Assay, a bias-controlled multiplex PCR. The study's own analysis went as follows. The number of nucleated cells in each sample was estimated by amplification of reference gene primers within the assay. To quantify the absolute abundance of each unique TCRbeta CDR3 rearrangement, sequence reads were collapsed and filtered. For each sample, productive Simpson clonality was calculated by taking the square root of Simpson's diversity index across productive rearrangements. Not all clones reach the TCRdb copy of this immuneACCESS table, which keeps in-frame sequences only. Checked studies attribute under half of the gap to unresolved V genes and leave the rest unexplained. The D gene and trimming were derived from the DNA, and the V and J assignments and clone size from that table. This sample has a few hundred thousand clones in its table, and around 81% of those were observed once. The top ten constitute more than 3% of the sample.

The junction shows trimming of 6 bases on V and 7 bases on J, plus 12 bases between the germline ends. Spanning cysteine to phenylalanine, the CDR3 consists of 13 amino acids. Just the 39-base CDR3 DNA is kept, in frame starting at base 1. Participants in the prospective study were enrolled through a virtual design, were aged roughly 18 to 90 years, and lived in some 24 United States geographic areas. Cohort assignment in the prospective study relied on participant-reported clinical history from a screening survey and a study questionnaire. Recovered participants in ImmuneRACE Cohort 3 were defined as having two consecutive negative NP/OP PCR tests, clearance from a healthcare professional, or resolution of symptoms. Each participant in the prospective study had whole blood, serum and a nasopharyngeal or oropharyngeal swab collected by mobile phlebotomists. Prospective study participants could optionally give additional blood draws and questionnaires over an approximately 2-month period. Prospective study blood samples were shipped either frozen or at room temperature before DNA extraction.

The receptor comes from a man between 45 and 60 years old who had recovered from COVID-19. Sequencing was carried out using PBMCs or T cells enriched from blood (not recorded which). In this chain, TRBV12-3 or TRBV12-4 is recombined with TRBJ2-2; the D segment could be TRBD1, given 6 matching bases. For the CDR3, the sequence is CASRPYRDGELFF. In nucleotides, the sequence is TGTGCCAGCAGACCCTACAGGGACGGGGAGCTGTTTTTT.